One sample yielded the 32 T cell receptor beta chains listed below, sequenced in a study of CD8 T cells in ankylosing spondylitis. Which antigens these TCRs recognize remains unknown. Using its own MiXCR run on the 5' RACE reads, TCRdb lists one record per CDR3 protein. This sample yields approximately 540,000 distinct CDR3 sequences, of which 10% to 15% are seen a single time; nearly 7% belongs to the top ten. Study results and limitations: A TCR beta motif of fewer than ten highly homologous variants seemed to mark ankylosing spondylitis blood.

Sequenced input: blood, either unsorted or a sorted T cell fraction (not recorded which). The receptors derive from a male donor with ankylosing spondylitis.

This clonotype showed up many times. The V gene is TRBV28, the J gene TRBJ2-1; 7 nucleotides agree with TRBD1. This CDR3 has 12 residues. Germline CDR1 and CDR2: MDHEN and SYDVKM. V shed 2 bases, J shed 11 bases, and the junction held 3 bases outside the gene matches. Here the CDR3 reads CASSLRGLKQFF. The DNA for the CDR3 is TGTGCCAGCAGTTTAAGGGGGCTCAAGCAGTTCTTC.

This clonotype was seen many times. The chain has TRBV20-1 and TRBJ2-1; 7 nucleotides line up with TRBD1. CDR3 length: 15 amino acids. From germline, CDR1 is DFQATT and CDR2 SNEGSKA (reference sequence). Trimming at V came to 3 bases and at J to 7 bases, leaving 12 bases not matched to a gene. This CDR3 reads CSARQGSGTENEQFF. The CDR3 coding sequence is TGCAGTGCTAGGCAAGGGTCCGGGACAGAAAATGAGCAGTTCTTC.

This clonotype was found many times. CDR3 coding DNA: TGCGCCAGCAGCTTGGATAGGGACCAGGGGAACACTGAAGCTTTCTTT. This codes for CASSLDRDQGNTEAFF. The rearrangement joins TRBV5-1 to TRBJ1-1, with D maybe TRBD1 (5 bases). Trimming left V 0 bases short and J 1 base short, with 13 bases between. The CDR3 consists of 16 residues. The germline V gene has CDR1 SGHRS and CDR2 YFSETQ.

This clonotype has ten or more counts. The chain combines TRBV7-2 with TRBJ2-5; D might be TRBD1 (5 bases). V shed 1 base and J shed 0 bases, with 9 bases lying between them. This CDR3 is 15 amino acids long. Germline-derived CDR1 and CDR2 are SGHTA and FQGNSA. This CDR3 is CASSLGQTNQETQYF. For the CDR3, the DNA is TGTGCCAGCAGCTTAGGACAGACCAACCAAGAGACCCAGTACTTC.

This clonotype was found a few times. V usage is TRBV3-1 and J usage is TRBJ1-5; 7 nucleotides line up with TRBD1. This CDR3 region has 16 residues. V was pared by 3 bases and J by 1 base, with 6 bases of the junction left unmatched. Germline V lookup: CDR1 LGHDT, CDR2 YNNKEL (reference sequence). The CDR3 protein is CASSQGGQASNQPQHF. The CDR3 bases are TGTGCCAGCAGCCAGGGCGGACAGGCCAGCAATCAGCCCCAGCATTTT.

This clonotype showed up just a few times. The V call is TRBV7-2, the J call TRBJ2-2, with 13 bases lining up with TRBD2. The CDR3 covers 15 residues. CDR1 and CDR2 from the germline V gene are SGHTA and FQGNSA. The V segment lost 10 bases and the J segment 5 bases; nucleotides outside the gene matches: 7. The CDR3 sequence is CANDRGLAGTGELFF. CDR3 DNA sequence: TGTGCCAACGATCGGGGACTAGCGGGAACCGGGGAGCTGTTTTTT.

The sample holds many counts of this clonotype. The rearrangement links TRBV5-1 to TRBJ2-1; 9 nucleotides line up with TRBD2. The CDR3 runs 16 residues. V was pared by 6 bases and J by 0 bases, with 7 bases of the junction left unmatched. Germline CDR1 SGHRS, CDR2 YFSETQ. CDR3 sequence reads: CASKFDSGSSYNEQFF. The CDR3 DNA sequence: TGCGCCAGCAAATTTGATAGCGGGAGCTCCTACAATGAGCAGTTCTTC.

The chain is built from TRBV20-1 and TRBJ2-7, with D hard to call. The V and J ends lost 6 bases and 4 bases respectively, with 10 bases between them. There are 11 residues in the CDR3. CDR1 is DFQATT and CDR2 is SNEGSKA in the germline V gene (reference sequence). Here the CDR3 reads CSAHNGYEQYF. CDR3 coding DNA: TGCAGTGCCCATAACGGTTACGAGCAGTACTTC.

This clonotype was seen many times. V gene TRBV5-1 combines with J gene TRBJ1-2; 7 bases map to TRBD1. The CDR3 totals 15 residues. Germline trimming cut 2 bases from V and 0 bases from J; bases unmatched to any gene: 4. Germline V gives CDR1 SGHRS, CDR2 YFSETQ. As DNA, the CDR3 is TGCGCCAGCAGCTTCCGGGACAGCTCTAACTATGGCTACACCTTC. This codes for CASSFRDSSNYGYTF.

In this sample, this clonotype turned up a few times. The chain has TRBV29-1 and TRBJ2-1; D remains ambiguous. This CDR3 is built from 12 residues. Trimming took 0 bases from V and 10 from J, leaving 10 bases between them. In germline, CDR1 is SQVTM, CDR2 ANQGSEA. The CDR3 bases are TGCAGCGTTGAAGATTCCCTACGAGAGCAGTTCTTC. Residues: CSVEDSLREQFF.

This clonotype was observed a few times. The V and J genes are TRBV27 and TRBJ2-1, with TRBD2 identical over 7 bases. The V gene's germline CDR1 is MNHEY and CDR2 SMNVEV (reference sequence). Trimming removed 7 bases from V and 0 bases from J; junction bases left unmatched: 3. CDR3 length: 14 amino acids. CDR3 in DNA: TGTGCCAGCACCCAGCGGGACTCCTACAATGAGCAGTTCTTC. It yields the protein CASTQRDSYNEQFF.

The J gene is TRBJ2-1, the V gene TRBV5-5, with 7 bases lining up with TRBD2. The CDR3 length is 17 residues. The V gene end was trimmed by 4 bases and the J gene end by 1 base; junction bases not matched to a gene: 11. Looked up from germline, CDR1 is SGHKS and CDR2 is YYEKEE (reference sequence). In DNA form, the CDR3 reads TGTGCCAGCAGCCACTCGGCACTAGCGAGGTCCTACAATGAGCAGTTCTTC. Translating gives CASSHSALARSYNEQFF.

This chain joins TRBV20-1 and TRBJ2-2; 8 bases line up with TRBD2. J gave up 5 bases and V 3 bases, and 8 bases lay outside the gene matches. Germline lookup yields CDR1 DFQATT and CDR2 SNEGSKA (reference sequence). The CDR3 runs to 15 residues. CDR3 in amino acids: CSASGSGSRTGELFF. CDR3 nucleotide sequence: TGCAGTGCTAGCGGGAGCGGGAGCCGGACCGGGGAGCTGTTTTTT.

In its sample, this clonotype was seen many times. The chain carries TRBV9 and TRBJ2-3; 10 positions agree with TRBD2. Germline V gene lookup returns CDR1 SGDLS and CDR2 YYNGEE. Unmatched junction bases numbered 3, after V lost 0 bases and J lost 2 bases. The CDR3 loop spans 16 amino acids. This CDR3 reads CASSVGTSGSTDTQYF. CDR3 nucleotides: TGTGCCAGCAGCGTAGGGACTAGCGGATCCACAGATACGCAGTATTTT. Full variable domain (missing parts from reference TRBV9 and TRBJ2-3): DSGVTQTPKHLITATGQRVTLRCSPRSGDLSVYWYQQSLDQGLQFLIQYYNGEERAKGNILERFSAQQFPDLHSELNLSSLELGDSALYFCASSVGTSGSTDTQYFGPGTRLTVL.

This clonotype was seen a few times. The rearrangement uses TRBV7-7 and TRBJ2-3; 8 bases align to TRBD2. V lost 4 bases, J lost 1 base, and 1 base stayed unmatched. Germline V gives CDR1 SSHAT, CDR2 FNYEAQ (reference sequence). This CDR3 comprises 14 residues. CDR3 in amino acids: CASSSRGGTDTQYF. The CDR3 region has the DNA TGTGCCAGCAGCTCGCGGGGGGGCACAGATACGCAGTATTTT. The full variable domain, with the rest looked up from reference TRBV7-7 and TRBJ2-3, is GAGVSQSPRYKVTKRGQDVTLRCDPISSHATLYWYQQALGQGPEFLTYFNYEAQPDKSGLPSDRFSAERPEGSISTLTIQRTEQRDSAMYRCASSSRGGTDTQYFGPGTRLTVL.

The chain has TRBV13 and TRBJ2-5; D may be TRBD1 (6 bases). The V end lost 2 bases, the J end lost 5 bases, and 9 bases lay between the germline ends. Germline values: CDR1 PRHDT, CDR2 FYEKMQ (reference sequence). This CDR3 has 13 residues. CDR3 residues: CASSLPGAETQYF. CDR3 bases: TGTGCCAGCAGCTTACCAGGGGCCGAGACCCAGTACTTC.

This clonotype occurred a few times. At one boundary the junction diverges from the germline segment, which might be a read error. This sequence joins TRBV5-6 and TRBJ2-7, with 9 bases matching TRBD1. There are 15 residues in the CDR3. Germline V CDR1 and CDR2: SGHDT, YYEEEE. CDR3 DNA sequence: TGTGCCAGCAACTTGGGCGGGACAGGGTTCTACGAGCAGTACTTC. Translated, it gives CASNLGGTGFYEQYF.

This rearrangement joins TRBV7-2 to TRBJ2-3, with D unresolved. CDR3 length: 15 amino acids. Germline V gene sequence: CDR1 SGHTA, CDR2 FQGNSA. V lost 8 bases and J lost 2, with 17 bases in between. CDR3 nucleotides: TGTGCCAGCGTGAAGGGATCATCCTACACAGATACGCAGTATTTT. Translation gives CASVKGSSYTDTQYF.

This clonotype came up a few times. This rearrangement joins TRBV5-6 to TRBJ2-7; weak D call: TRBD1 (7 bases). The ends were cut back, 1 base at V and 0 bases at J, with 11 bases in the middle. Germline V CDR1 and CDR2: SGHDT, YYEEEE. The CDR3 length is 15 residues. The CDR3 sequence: CASSLFQGGSYEQYV. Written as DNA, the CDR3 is TGTGCCAGCAGCTTGTTCCAGGGGGGCTCCTACGAGCAGTACGTC.

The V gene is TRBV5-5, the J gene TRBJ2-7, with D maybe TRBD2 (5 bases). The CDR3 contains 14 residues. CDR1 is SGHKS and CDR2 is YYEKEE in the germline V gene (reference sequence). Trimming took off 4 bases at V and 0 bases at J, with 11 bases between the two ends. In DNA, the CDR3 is TGTGCCAGCAGCCCCGGACTTAACTCCTACGAGCAGTACGTC. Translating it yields CASSPGLNSYEQYV.

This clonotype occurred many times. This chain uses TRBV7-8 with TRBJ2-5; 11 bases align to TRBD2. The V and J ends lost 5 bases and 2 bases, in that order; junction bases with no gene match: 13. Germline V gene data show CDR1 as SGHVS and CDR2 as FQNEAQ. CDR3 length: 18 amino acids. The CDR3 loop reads CASSPGLAVEWGQETQYF. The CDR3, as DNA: TGTGCCAGCAGCCCGGGACTAGCGGTAGAGTGGGGTCAAGAGACCCAGTACTTC.

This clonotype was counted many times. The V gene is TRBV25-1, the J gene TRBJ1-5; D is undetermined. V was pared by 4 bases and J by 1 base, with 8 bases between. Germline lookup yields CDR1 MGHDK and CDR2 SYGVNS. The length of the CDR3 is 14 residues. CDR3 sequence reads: CASSGTGSNQPQHF. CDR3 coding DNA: TGTGCCAGCAGTGGGACGGGAAGCAATCAGCCCCAGCATTTT.

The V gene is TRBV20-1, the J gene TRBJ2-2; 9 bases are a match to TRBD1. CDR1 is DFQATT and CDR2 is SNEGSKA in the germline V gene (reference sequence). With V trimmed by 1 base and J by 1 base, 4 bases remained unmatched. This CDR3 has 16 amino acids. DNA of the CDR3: TGCAGTGCTAGAGGGGGACAGGGAAAGAACACCGGGGAGCTGTTTTTT. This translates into CSARGGQGKNTGELFF.

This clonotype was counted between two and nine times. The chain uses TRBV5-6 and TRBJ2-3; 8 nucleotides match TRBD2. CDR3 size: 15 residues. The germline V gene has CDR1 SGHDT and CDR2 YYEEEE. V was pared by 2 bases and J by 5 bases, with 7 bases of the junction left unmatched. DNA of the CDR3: TGTGCCAGCAGCTTTGGGGTTCTAGCGGGAGATACGCAGTATTTT. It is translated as CASSFGVLAGDTQYF.

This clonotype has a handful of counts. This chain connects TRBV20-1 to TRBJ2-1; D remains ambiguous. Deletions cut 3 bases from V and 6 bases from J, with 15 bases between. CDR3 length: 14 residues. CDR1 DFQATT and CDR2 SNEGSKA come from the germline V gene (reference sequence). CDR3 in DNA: TGCAGTGCTAGCCCAACGGGTAGAATCAATGAGCAGTTCTTC. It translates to CSASPTGRINEQFF.

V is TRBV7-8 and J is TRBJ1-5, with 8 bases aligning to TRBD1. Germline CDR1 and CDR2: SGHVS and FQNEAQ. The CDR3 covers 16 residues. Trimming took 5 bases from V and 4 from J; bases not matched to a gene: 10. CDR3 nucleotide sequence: TGTGCCAGCAGCGTAATGGACAGGGTTCGGAATCAGCCCCAGCATTTT. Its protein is CASSVMDRVRNQPQHF.

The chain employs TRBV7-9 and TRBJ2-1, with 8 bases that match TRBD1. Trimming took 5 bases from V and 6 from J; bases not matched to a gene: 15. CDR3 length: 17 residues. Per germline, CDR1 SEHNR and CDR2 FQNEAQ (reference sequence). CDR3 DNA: TGTGCCAGCAGCCAGACCTTCACAGGGGGTGAGGTCAATGAGCAGTTCTTC. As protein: CASSQTFTGGEVNEQFF.

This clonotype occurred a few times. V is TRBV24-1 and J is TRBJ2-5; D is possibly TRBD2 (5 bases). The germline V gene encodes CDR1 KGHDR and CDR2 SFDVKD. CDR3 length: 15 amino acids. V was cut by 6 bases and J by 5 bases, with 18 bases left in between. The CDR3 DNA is TGTGCCACCAGTCCTCGAGGACCTAGAGGGGAGACCCAGTACTTC. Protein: CATSPRGPRGETQYF.

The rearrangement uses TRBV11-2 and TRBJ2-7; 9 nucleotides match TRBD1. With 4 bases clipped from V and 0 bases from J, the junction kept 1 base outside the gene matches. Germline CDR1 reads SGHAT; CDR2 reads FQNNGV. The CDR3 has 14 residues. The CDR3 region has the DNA TGTGCCAGCAGCTGGGGACAGGGCTCCTACGAGCAGTACGTC. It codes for CASSWGQGSYEQYV.

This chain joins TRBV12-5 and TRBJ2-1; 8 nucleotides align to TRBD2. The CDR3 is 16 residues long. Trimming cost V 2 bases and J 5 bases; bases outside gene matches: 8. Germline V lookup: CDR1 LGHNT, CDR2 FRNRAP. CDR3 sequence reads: CASGLLTSGLHNEQFF. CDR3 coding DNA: TGTGCTAGTGGTTTGCTAACTAGCGGCCTCCACAATGAGCAGTTCTTC.

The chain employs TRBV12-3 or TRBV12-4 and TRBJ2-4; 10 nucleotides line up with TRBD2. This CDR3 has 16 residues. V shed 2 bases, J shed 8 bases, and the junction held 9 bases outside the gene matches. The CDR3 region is CASSLKAGGPGDIQYF. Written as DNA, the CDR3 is TGTGCCAGCAGTTTAAAAGCGGGAGGGCCAGGCGACATTCAGTACTTC.

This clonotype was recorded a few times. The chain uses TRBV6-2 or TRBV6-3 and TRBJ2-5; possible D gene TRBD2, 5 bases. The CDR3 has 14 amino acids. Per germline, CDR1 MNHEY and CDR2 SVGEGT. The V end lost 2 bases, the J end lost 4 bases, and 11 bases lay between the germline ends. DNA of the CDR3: TGTGCCAGCAGTTACGCCACTAGACGAGAGACCCAGTACTTC. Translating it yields CASSYATRRETQYF.